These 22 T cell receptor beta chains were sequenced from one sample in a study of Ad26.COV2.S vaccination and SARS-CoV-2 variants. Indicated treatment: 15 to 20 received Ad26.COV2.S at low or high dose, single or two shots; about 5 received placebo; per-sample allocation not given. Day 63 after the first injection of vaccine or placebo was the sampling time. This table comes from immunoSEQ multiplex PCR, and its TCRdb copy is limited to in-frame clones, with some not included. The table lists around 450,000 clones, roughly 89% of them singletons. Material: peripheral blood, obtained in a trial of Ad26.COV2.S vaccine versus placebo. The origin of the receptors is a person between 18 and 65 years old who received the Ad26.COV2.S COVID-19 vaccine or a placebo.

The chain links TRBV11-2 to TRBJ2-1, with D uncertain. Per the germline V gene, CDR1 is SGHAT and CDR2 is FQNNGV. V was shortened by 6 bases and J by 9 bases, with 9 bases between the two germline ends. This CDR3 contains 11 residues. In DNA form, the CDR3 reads TGTGCCAGCAGTTACTATGTTGAGCAGTTCTTC. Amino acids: CASSYYVEQFF.

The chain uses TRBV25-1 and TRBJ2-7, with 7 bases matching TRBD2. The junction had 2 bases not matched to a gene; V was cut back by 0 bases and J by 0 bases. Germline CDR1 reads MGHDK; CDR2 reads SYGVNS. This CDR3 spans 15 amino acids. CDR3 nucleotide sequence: TGTGCCAGCAGTGAATACCCTAGCGGCTCCTACGAGCAGTACGTC. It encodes CASSEYPSGSYEQYV.

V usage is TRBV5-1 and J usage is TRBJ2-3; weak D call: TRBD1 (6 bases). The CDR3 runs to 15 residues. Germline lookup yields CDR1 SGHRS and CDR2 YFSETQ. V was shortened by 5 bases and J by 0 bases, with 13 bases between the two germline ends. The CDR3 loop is CASRNDGQSTDTQYF. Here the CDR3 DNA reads TGCGCCAGCAGAAATGACGGACAGAGCACAGATACGCAGTATTTT. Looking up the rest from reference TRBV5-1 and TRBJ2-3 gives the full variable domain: KAGVTQTPRYLIKTRGQQVTLSCSPISGHRSVSWYQQTPGQGLQFLFEYFSETQRNKGNFPGRFSGRQFSNSRSEMNVSTLELGDSALYLCASRNDGQSTDTQYFGPGTRLTVL.

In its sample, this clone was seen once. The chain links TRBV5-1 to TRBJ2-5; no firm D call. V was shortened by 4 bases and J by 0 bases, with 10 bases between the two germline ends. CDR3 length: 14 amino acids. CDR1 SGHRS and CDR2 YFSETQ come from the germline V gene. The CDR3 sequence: CASSLDGYQETQYF. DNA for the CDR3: TGCGCCAGCAGCCTGGACGGCTACCAAGAGACCCAGTACTTC.

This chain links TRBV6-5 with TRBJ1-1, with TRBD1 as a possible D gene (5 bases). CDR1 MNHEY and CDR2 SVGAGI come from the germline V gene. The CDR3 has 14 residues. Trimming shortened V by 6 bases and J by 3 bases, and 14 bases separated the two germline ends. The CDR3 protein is CASRRGAAYTEAFF. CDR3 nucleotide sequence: TGTGCCAGCAGGCGCGGGGCGGCCTACACTGAAGCTTTCTTT.

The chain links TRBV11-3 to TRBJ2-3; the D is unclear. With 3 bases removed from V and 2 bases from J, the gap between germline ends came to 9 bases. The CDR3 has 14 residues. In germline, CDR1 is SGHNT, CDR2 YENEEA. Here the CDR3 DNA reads TGTGCCAGCAGCTTTGACTTACACACAGATACGCAGTATTTT. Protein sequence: CASSFDLHTDTQYF.

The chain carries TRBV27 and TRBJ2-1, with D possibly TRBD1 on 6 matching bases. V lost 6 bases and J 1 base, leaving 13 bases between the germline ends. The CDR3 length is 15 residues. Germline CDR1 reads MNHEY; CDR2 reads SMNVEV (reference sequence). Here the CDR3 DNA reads TGTGCCAGCAGGGACAGCCTAAATTCCTACAATGAGCAGTTCTTC. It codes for CASRDSLNSYNEQFF.

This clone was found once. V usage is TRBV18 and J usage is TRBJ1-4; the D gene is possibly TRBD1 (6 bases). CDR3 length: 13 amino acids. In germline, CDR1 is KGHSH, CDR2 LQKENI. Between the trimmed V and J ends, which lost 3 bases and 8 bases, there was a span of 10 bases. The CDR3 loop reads CASSPDRGEKLFF. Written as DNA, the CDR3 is TGTGCCAGCTCACCGGACAGAGGGGAAAAACTGTTTTTT.

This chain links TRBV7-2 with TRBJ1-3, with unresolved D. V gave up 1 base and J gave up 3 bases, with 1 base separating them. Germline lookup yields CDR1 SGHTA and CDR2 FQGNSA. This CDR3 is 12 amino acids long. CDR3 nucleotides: TGTGCCAGCAGCTTAGATGGAAACACCATATATTTT. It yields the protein CASSLDGNTIYF.

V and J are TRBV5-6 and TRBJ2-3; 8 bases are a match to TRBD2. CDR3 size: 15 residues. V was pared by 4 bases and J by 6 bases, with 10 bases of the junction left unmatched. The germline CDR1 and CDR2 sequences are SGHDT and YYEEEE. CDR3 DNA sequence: TGTGCCAGCAGCCCTAAAGCGGGGGTTACCGATACGCAGTATTTT. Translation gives CASSPKAGVTDTQYF.

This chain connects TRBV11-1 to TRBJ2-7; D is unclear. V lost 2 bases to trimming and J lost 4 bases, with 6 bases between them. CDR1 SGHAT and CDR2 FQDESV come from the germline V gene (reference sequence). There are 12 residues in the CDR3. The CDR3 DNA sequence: TGTGCCAGCAGCTTAAACGGTTACGAGCAGTACGTC. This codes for CASSLNGYEQYV.

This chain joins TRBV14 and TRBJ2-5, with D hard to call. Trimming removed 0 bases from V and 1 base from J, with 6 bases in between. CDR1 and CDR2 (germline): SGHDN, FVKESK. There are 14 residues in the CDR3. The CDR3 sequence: CASSQENVQETQYF. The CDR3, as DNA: TGTGCCAGCAGCCAAGAAAACGTCCAAGAGACCCAGTACTTC.

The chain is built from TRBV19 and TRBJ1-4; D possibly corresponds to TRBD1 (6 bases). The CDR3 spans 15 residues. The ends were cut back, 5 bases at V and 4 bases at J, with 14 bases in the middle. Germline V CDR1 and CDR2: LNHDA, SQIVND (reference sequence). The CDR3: CASSFRTDGNEKLFF. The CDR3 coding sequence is TGTGCCAGTAGTTTCCGGACAGACGGTAATGAAAAACTGTTTTTT.

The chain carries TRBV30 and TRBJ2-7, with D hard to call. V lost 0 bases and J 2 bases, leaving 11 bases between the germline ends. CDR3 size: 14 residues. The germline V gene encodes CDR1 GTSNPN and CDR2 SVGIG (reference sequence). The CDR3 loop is CAWSVWPAAYEQYF. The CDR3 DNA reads TGTGCCTGGAGTGTATGGCCGGCAGCCTACGAGCAGTACTTC. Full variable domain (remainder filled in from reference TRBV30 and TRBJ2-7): SQTIHQWPATLVQPVGSPLSLECTVEGTSNPNLYWYRQAAGRGLQLLFYSVGIGQISSEVPQNLSASRPQDRQFILSSKKLLLSDSGFYLCAWSVWPAAYEQYFGPGTRLTVT.

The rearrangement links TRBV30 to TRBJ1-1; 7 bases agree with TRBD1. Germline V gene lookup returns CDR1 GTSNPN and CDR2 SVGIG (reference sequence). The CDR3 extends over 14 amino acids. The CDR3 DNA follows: TGTGCTTGTAAGACCCGGGGACAGTACACTGAAGCTTTCTTT. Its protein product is CACKTRGQYTEAFF. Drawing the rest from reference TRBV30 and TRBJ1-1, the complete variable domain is SQTIHQWPATLVQPVGSPLSLECTVEGTSNPNLYWYRQAAGRGLQLLFYSVGIGQISSEVPQNLSASRPQDRQFILSSKKLLLSDSGFYLCACKTRGQYTEAFFGQGTRLTVV.

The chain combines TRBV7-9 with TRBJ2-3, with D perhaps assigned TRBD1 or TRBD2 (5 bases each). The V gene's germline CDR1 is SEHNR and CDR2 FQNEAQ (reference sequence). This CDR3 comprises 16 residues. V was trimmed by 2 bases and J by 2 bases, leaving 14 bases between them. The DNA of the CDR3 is TGTGCCAGCAGCTTACGTATAGGGACCACCACAGATACGCAGTATTTT. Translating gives CASSLRIGTTTDTQYF.

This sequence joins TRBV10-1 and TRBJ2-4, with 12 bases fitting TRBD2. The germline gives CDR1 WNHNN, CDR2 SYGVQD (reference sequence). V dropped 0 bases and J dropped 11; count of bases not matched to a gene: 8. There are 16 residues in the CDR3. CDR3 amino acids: CASSESASGGAVVQYF. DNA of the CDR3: TGCGCCAGCAGTGAGTCGGCTAGCGGGGGGGCCGTTGTTCAGTACTTC.

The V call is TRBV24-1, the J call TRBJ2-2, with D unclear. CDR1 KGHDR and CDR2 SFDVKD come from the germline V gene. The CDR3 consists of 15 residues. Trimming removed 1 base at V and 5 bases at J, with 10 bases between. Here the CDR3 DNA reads TGTGCCACCAGTGATTTTGGAGTGGGAACCGGGGAGCTGTTTTTT. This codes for CATSDFGVGTGELFF.

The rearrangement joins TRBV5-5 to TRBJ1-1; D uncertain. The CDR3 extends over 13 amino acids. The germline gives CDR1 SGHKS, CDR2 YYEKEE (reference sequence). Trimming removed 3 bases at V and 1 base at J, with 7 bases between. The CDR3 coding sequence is TGTGCCAGCAGCTCGGACCCGAACACTGAAGCTTTCTTT. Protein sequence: CASSSDPNTEAFF.

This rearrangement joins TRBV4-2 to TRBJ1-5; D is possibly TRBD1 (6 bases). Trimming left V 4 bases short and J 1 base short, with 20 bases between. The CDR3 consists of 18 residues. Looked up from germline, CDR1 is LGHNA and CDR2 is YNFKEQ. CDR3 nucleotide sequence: TGTGCCAGCAGCCTACAATCAACAGGGTTTGGAAGCAATCAGCCCCAGCATTTT. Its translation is CASSLQSTGFGSNQPQHF.

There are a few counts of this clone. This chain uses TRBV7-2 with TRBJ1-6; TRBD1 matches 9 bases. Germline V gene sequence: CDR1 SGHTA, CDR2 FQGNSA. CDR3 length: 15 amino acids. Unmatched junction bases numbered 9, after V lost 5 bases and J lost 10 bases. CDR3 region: CASSTRTGDGSPLHF. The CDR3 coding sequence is TGTGCCAGCAGCACCCGGACAGGGGATGGGTCACCCCTCCACTTT.

The CDR3 here is CASSLARLSSYEQYF. CDR3 DNA: TGCGCCAGCAGCTTGGCCCGACTGAGCTCCTACGAGCAGTACTTC. This rearrangement joins TRBV5-1 to TRBJ2-7; the D is unclear. Germline V gene data show CDR1 as SGHRS and CDR2 as YFSETQ. The CDR3 loop spans 15 amino acids. Deletions cut 0 bases from V and 0 bases from J, with 10 bases between.